These 21 T cell receptor beta chains originate from one sample sequenced in a study of T cells in localized non-small cell lung cancer. Sequencing used immunoSEQ multiplex PCR; TCRdb keeps in-frame clones, though not all of them. This table has some 31,000 clones, around 80% appearing once. The starting material was peripheral blood, obtained before any cancer treatment. These receptors came from a male donor older than 55 with stage II squamous cell lung carcinoma.

The chain recombines TRBV18 with TRBJ1-1; 8 bases are a match to TRBD1. The CDR3 totals 14 residues. V shed 5 bases, J shed 4 bases, and the junction held 6 bases outside the gene matches. Germline V gene lookup returns CDR1 KGHSH and CDR2 LQKENI. CDR3 region: CASSFSGGGTEAFF. DNA of the CDR3: TGTGCCAGCTCATTTTCAGGGGGCGGCACTGAAGCTTTCTTT.

The chain has TRBV11-3 and TRBJ2-1; no definite D call. The V gene's germline CDR1 is SGHNT and CDR2 YENEEA. This CDR3 spans 12 amino acids. Trimming shortened V by 0 bases and J by 5 bases, and 2 bases separated the two germline ends. The CDR3 loop reads CASSLDNNEQFF. DNA for the CDR3: TGTGCCAGCAGCTTAGACAACAATGAGCAGTTCTTC. The variable domain in full, with the rest retrieved from reference TRBV11-3 and TRBJ2-1, is EAGVVQSPRYKIIEKKQPVAFWCNPISGHNTLYWYLQNLGQGPELLIRYENEEAVDDSQLPKDRFSAERLKGVDSTLKIQPAELGDSAVYLCASSLDNNEQFFGPGTRLTVL.

The V call is TRBV11-2, the J call TRBJ2-2; D not resolved. Trimming left V 0 bases short and J 6 bases short, with 8 bases between. The CDR3 runs to 14 residues. The germline V gene has CDR1 SGHAT and CDR2 FQNNGV. CDR3: CASSLDLSSGELFF. CDR3 DNA sequence: TGTGCCAGCAGCTTAGATCTATCATCCGGGGAGCTGTTTTTT.

The rearrangement joins TRBV30 to TRBJ2-5; 10 bases fit TRBD2. This CDR3 contains 15 residues. V trimming: 0 bases; J trimming: 3 bases; junction bases outside the gene matches: 4. Germline CDR1 and CDR2: GTSNPN and SVGIG (reference sequence). The CDR3 DNA sequence: TGTGCCTGGAGTGTAGGACTAGCGGATAAAGAGACCCAGTACTTC. It translates to CAWSVGLADKETQYF.

V and J are TRBV6-5 and TRBJ2-7; maybe TRBD1 (5 bases). The CDR3 is made up of 13 amino acids. V shed 6 bases and J shed 5 bases, with 14 bases lying between them. CDR1 is MNHEY and CDR2 is SVGAGI in the germline V gene. CDR3 nucleotide sequence: TGTGCCAGCAGCCCCCCAGGGCACAACGAGCAGTACTTC. This encodes CASSPPGHNEQYF.

This rearrangement joins TRBV11-2 to TRBJ2-3, with D tentatively TRBD2 (5 bases). CDR3 length equals 14 residues. V shed 1 base and J shed 0 bases, with 5 bases lying between them. CDR1 is SGHAT, CDR2 FQNNGV, per germline. CDR3 sequence: CASSLGTSTDTQYF. CDR3 sequence (DNA): TGTGCCAGCAGCTTAGGGACTAGCACAGATACGCAGTATTTT.

The sample holds one count of this clone. The rearrangement joins TRBV9 to TRBJ1-3; tentatively, D is TRBD1 (5 bases). CDR1 and CDR2 from the germline V gene are SGDLS and YYNGEE. This CDR3 comprises 15 residues. V lost 3 bases and J lost 0, with 10 bases in between. CDR3 in amino acids: CASSASDSSGNTIYF. Here the CDR3 DNA reads TGTGCCAGCAGCGCCTCCGACAGCTCTGGAAACACCATATATTTT.

The rearrangement joins TRBV21-1 to TRBJ1-2; the D segment call TRBD1 is taken from the table without a DNA check. TRBV21-1 is marked as a pseudogene. The CDR3 is made up of 16 amino acids. The CDR3 nucleotides read TGTGCCAGCAGCAGGGGGCTGGCCAGTCCACGCTATGGCTACACCTTC. It specifies CASSRGLASPRYGYTF.

This clone has just a few counts. The chain joins TRBV2 to TRBJ1-2; maybe TRBD1 (5 bases). Trimming stripped 5 bases from V and 4 bases from J, with 20 bases between. The CDR3 runs 16 residues. Germline-derived CDR1 and CDR2 are SNHLY and FYNNEI. CDR3 DNA: TGTGCCAGCAGTCCGGGGGGAACCAATTTGATCTATGGCTACACCTTC. The encoded protein is CASSPGGTNLIYGYTF.

This chain uses TRBV15 with TRBJ2-1; 7 nucleotides align to TRBD2. In germline, CDR1 is LNHNV, CDR2 YYDKDF (reference sequence). Trimming removed 0 bases from V and 0 bases from J; junction bases left unmatched: 5. The CDR3 is 17 residues long. The CDR3 DNA sequence: TGTGCCACCAGCAGAGATAACTCGGGGGGCTCCTACAATGAGCAGTTCTTC. This codes for CATSRDNSGGSYNEQFF.

The chain has TRBV29-1 and TRBJ1-6; TRBD1 matches at 7 bases. J lost 9 bases, V lost 3 bases, and 14 bases had no gene match. The CDR3 length is 16 residues. Germline V gives CDR1 SQVTM, CDR2 ANQGSEA. CDR3 sequence: CSVDPRDRVACSPLHF. DNA for the CDR3: TGCAGCGTTGATCCCCGGGACAGAGTGGCTTGTTCACCCCTCCACTTT.

The chain has TRBV30 and TRBJ2-3, with 8 bases aligning to TRBD1. Losses at the gene ends were 0 bases for V and 6 bases for J; bases not matched to a gene: 5. In germline, CDR1 is GTSNPN, CDR2 SVGIG (reference sequence). This CDR3 contains 14 residues. The CDR3 reads CAWSVDRGGDTQYF. The DNA for the CDR3 is TGTGCCTGGAGTGTCGACAGGGGCGGGGATACGCAGTATTTT.

The chain uses TRBV10-2 and TRBJ1-1; D uncertain. The germline gives CDR1 WSHSY, CDR2 SAAADI. The CDR3 runs 13 residues. V was cut by 2 bases and J by 5 bases, with 9 bases left in between. CDR3 nucleotide sequence: TGCGCCAGCAGTGAGAACGGAGGGACTGAAGCTTTCTTT. Translation gives CASSENGGTEAFF.

The chain carries TRBV7-9 and TRBJ1-2, with D possibly TRBD1 on 6 matching bases. V was cut by 5 bases and J by 0 bases, with 16 bases left in between. The CDR3 loop spans 16 amino acids. The germline V gene encodes CDR1 SEHNR and CDR2 FQNEAQ (reference sequence). The CDR3 reads CASSPPGQTANYGYTF. In nucleotides, the CDR3 is TGTGCCAGCAGCCCCCCCGGACAGACTGCTAACTATGGCTACACCTTC.

This sequence joins TRBV5-4 and TRBJ2-5; 13 nucleotides align to TRBD2. Germline V gene lookup returns CDR1 SGHNT and CDR2 YYREEE (reference sequence). This CDR3 has 16 residues. After removal of 2 bases from V and 5 bases from J, the junction contained 6 bases not matched to a gene. In DNA form, the CDR3 reads TGTGCCAGCAGCTTAACTAGCGGGAGGGGAGGGGAGACCCAGTACTTC. Protein product: CASSLTSGRGGETQYF. The full variable domain, its missing parts supplied by reference TRBV5-4 and TRBJ2-5, is ETGVTQSPTHLIKTRGQQVTLRCSSQSGHNTVSWYQQALGQGPQFIFQYYREEENGRGNFPPRFSGLQFPNYSSELNVNALELDDSALYLCASSLTSGRGGETQYFGPGTRLLVL.

The chain couples TRBV27 to TRBJ2-2; 8 bases match TRBD2. Germline V lookup: CDR1 MNHEY, CDR2 SMNVEV (reference sequence). Trimming took 1 base from V and 7 from J; bases not matched to a gene: 8. The CDR3 is made up of 16 amino acids. The CDR3 region has the DNA TGTGCCAGCAGTTTATTAGGGACTAGGGAAGTCGGGGAGCTGTTTTTT. Translated: CASSLLGTREVGELFF.

V and J are TRBV5-8 and TRBJ2-1; D gene ambiguous. The CDR3 loop spans 17 amino acids. Per germline, CDR1 SGHTS and CDR2 YDEGEE. Trimming left V 1 base short and J 0 bases short, with 14 bases between. CDR3 in amino acids: CASSLSWSTGSYNEQFF. Here the CDR3 DNA reads TGTGCCAGCAGCTTGAGTTGGAGTACCGGCTCCTACAATGAGCAGTTCTTC.

The chain links TRBV21-1 to TRBJ1-5; the table names TRBD1, a call not compared with the DNA. TRBV21-1 is classified as a pseudogene. The CDR3 sequence is 15 residues long. The CDR3 sequence: CASSTHKSSNQPQHF. CDR3 nucleotide sequence: TGTGCCAGCAGCACCCACAAATCGAGCAATCAGCCCCAGCATTTT.

The chain links TRBV7-9 to TRBJ1-4; TRBD1 agrees at 7 bases. The CDR3 runs to 17 residues. In germline, CDR1 is SEHNR, CDR2 FQNEAQ (reference sequence). With 2 bases clipped from V and 8 bases from J, the junction kept 14 bases outside the gene matches. Here the CDR3 DNA reads TGTGCCAGCAGCTTACGAGGGGGCGACGGCCTTGGGGAAAAACTGTTTTTT. Protein: CASSLRGGDGLGEKLFF.

This clone has a single count. The gene calls are TRBV12-5 and TRBJ2-7; 10 positions match TRBD2. The CDR3 runs to 15 residues. V trimming: 5 bases; J trimming: 1 base; junction bases outside the gene matches: 5. CDR1 is LGHNT, CDR2 FRNRAP, per germline. Here the CDR3 DNA reads TGTGCTAGTGGTCGTTCTAGCGGGAGTTCCTACGAGCAGTACTTC. It specifies CASGRSSGSSYEQYF.

The table lists this clone with a count of one. This chain joins TRBV7-6 and TRBJ2-7; possibly TRBD2 for D (7 bases). There are 14 residues in the CDR3. Trimming cost V 2 bases and J 6 bases, with 14 bases left between them. Germline-derived CDR1 and CDR2 are SGHVS and FNYEAQ. CDR3 sequence: CASSLRRGGSEQYF. The CDR3 DNA follows: TGTGCCAGCAGCTTAAGGAGGGGGGGATCCGAGCAGTACTTC. The whole variable domain, filled in from reference TRBV7-6 and TRBJ2-7, reads GAGVSQSPRYKVTKRGQDVALRCDPISGHVSLYWYRQALGQGPEFLTYFNYEAQQDKSGLPNDRFSAERPEGSISTLTIQRTEQRDSAMYRCASSLRRGGSEQYFGPGTRLTVT.